This paragraph reports one TCR beta chain. Its antigen is unknown. Unmatched junction bases numbered 16, after V lost 4 bases and J lost 2 bases. Germline values: CDR1 SQVTM, CDR2 ANQGSEA. This CDR3 comprises 17 residues. The sample comes from a study of OX40 agonist ivuxolimab in advanced cancers. Study as a whole: Each patient was given ivuxolimab into a vein every 2 weeks, at 0.01 to 10 mg/kg. Partial responses were achieved by three patients: one hepatocellular carcinoma, two cutaneous melanoma.

Study-level results: More expanded clones were found, on average, in CD8+ than in CD4+ T cells.

Profiling relied on immunoSEQ multiplex PCR, and the TCRdb table lists in-frame clones only, not all of them. Of more than 50,000 clones detected, less than 90% appear once; the ten largest clones hold approximately 4.3%. This sample comprised CD4+ or CD8+ T cells sorted from blood, obtained in a trial of the OX40 agonist ivuxolimab. The chain couples TRBV29-1 to TRBJ2-7; the match to TRBD1 covers 8 bases. The receptor was derived from an adult with an advanced solid tumor such as melanoma, head and neck, liver or kidney cancer. CDR3 sequence: CSVAQKGGQGRAYEQYF. The CDR3 DNA sequence: TGCAGCGTTGCTCAGAAGGGTGGACAGGGTAGAGCCTACGAGCAGTACTTC.